The sequence of this TCR beta chain was determined in a study of blood T cell repertoires in COVID-19. Overall study context: Sites in the United States, Italy and Spain provided acute and convalescent COVID-19 samples. The cDNA or gDNA used as material had been derived from T cells, B-cell-depleted T cells, or PBMCs.

Per the original data handling: How many nucleated cells were present was estimated from reference gene primer amplification. The repertoire was sequenced with immunoSEQ multiplex PCR; TCRdb's copy has only in-frame clones and lacks some. V and J calls plus clone size are reproduced from that table; the DNA served to infer D and trimming. The sample gives 74,000 or so clones, 75% to 90% of which show up once; 7% to 10% is in the top ten. CDR3 length: 15 amino acids. Germline V gene sequence: CDR1 MNHEY, CDR2 SVGAGI. V was pared by 4 bases and J by 4 bases, with 9 bases of the junction left unmatched. This clone was seen once.

The sample comprised peripheral blood. The gene calls are TRBV6-5 and TRBJ2-7; TRBD2 matches 8 bases. The receptor was isolated from a man aged 45-60 years with active COVID-19. The CDR3 bases are TGTGCCAGCAGTTTGGGACTAGGAGCCCTTTACGAGCAGTACTTC. The encoded protein is CASSLGLGALYEQYF.